One and the same sample provided the 19 T cell receptor beta chains below, sequenced in a study of blood T cell repertoires in COVID-19. Produced via immunoSEQ multiplex PCR; TCRdb's table is partial and in-frame only. Among 140,000 or so clones listed, 65% to 85% were seen once. The sequenced sample consisted of peripheral blood. The source is a man aged 25 to 40 with COVID-19, enrolled during active disease.

The chain has TRBV6-5 and TRBJ2-4; TRBD2 aligns across 7 bases. V shed 2 bases, J shed 6 bases, and the junction held 10 bases outside the gene matches. The CDR3 covers 16 residues. Germline lookup yields CDR1 MNHEY and CDR2 SVGAGI. The CDR3 loop reads CASSYVVGGRGNIQYF. DNA of the CDR3: TGTGCCAGCAGTTACGTAGTAGGCGGGAGAGGAAACATTCAGTACTTC.

The genes are TRBV25-1 and TRBJ2-6; 10 nucleotides match TRBD1. CDR1 is MGHDK and CDR2 is SYGVNS in the germline V gene. V was clipped by 5 bases and J by 1 base; unmatched bases: 5. CDR3 size: 17 residues. CDR3: CASSRGQGSSGANVLTF. The CDR3 nucleotides are TGTGCCAGCAGTAGGGGACAGGGGAGTTCTGGGGCCAACGTCCTGACTTTC. The full variable domain, in which reference TRBV25-1 and TRBJ2-6 provide the parts outside the CDR3, is EADIYQTPRYLVIGTGKKITLECSQTMGHDKMYWYQQDPGMELHLIHYSYGVNSTEKGDLSSESTVSRIRTEHFPLTLESARPSHTSQYLCASSRGQGSSGANVLTFGAGSRLTVL.

This chain connects TRBV7-9 to TRBJ1-2, with D possibly TRBD1 on 6 matching bases. The CDR3 totals 13 residues. CDR1 SEHNR and CDR2 FQNEAQ come from the germline V gene (reference sequence). V lost 6 bases to trimming and J lost 8 bases, with 16 bases between them. CDR3 in DNA: TGTGCCAGCAGGCCCACAGGGTCTCGAGGCTACACCTTC. Encoded protein: CASRPTGSRGYTF.

This clone was observed once. The chain links TRBV15 to TRBJ1-1, with 11 bases fitting TRBD1. J lost 0 bases, V lost 3 bases, and 0 bases had no gene match. The CDR3 is 15 residues long. CDR1 LNHNV and CDR2 YYDKDF come from the germline V gene (reference sequence). CDR3 DNA sequence: TGTGCCACCAGCAGGGACAGGGGGCTGAACACTGAAGCTTTCTTT. Amino acids: CATSRDRGLNTEAFF.

The chain links TRBV5-4 to TRBJ2-3; 12 nucleotides line up with TRBD2. With V trimmed by 7 bases and J by 4 bases, 7 bases remained unmatched. The CDR3 contains 15 residues. Germline V gene lookup returns CDR1 SGHNT and CDR2 YYREEE (reference sequence). The CDR3 reads CASPSGRAGSDTQYF. CDR3 coding DNA: TGTGCCAGCCCTAGCGGGAGGGCCGGGTCAGATACGCAGTATTTT.

This chain joins TRBV28 and TRBJ1-5, with D hard to call. Looked up from germline, CDR1 is MDHEN and CDR2 is SYDVKM. The length of the CDR3 is 16 residues. V lost 5 bases and J lost 3, with 17 bases in between. CDR3 amino acids: CASSLPPGGSNQPQHF. The CDR3 DNA is TGTGCCAGCAGTCTTCCACCGGGAGGTTCCAATCAGCCCCAGCATTTT.

The chain couples TRBV15 to TRBJ2-7; TRBD1 might be the D (6 bases). The CDR3 sequence is 15 residues long. Trimming removed 3 bases at V and 2 bases at J, with 14 bases between. Per the germline V gene, CDR1 is LNHNV and CDR2 is YYDKDF (reference sequence). The CDR3 spells CATSRGPGATYEQYF. The CDR3 DNA follows: TGTGCCACCAGCAGGGGGCCAGGGGCGACCTACGAGCAGTACTTC. The full variable domain, completed using reference TRBV15 and TRBJ2-7, is DAMVIQNPRYQVTQFGKPVTLSCSQTLNHNVMYWYQQKSSQAPKLLFHYYDKDFNNEADTPDNFQSRRPNTSFCFLDIRSPGLGDTAMYLCATSRGPGATYEQYFGPGTRLTVT.

The J gene is TRBJ1-6, the V gene TRBV11-2, with a weak D call TRBD1 (5 bases). Germline V gene data show CDR1 as SGHAT and CDR2 as FQNNGV. Trimming stripped 2 bases from V and 14 bases from J, with 13 bases between. The CDR3 totals 13 residues. CDR3 sequence: CASSLQAGFTLHF. CDR3 nucleotide sequence: TGTGCCAGCAGCTTACAAGCAGGGTTCACCCTCCACTTT.

The chain joins TRBV19 to TRBJ2-3; 8 bases map to TRBD2. After removal of 7 bases from V and 0 bases from J, the junction contained 9 bases not matched to a gene. The CDR3 runs 16 residues. CDR1 and CDR2 (germline): LNHDA, SQIVND (reference sequence). In nucleotides, the CDR3 is TGTGCCAGTAAAACTCGGCGGGGGGCTAGCACAGATACGCAGTATTTT. Translated, it gives CASKTRRGASTDTQYF.

This clone is medium-sized. V usage is TRBV4-1 and J usage is TRBJ1-4, with TRBD1 matching 9 bases. The CDR3 is 16 residues long. Trimming removed 0 bases from V and 7 bases from J; junction bases left unmatched: 6. The germline V gene has CDR1 MGHRA and CDR2 YSYEKL. CDR3 residues: CASSQEGGTGSEKLFF. The DNA of the CDR3 is TGCGCCAGCAGCCAAGAAGGAGGGACAGGGAGTGAAAAACTGTTTTTT.

V is TRBV2 and J is TRBJ1-1; D is perhaps TRBD1 (5 bases). The CDR3 is 12 amino acids. Trimming took off 2 bases at V and 5 bases at J, with 6 bases between the two ends. Germline V lookup: CDR1 SNHLY, CDR2 FYNNEI. The CDR3 DNA reads as TGTGCCAGCAGTGAACAGGGAACTGAAGCTTTCTTT. Its protein product is CASSEQGTEAFF. Full variable domain (missing parts from reference TRBV2 and TRBJ1-1): EPEVTQTPSHQVTQMGQEVILRCVPISNHLYFYWYRQILGQKVEFLVSFYNNEISEKSEIFDDQFSVERPDGSNFTLKIRSTKLEDSAMYFCASSEQGTEAFFGQGTRLTVV.

V and J are TRBV13 and TRBJ2-3, with a tentative D call TRBD2 (5 bases). Deletions cut 1 base from V and 2 bases from J, with 13 bases between. There are 16 residues in the CDR3. The germline gives CDR1 PRHDT, CDR2 FYEKMQ (reference sequence). In nucleotides, the CDR3 is TGTGCCAGCAGCTTAGTTCGTGGGAGTGACACAGATACGCAGTATTTT. The encoded protein is CASSLVRGSDTDTQYF.

The chain couples TRBV10-2 to TRBJ2-6, with D possibly being TRBD2 (6 bases). Germline loops: CDR1 WSHSY, CDR2 SAAADI. The CDR3 has 15 amino acids. The V end lost 5 bases, the J end lost 2 bases, and 10 bases lay between the germline ends. The CDR3 region has the DNA TGCGCCAGCAGTTCGGGAGTTGCTGGGGCCAACGTCCTGACTTTC. Protein sequence: CASSSGVAGANVLTF.

In DNA, the CDR3 is TGTGCCAGCAGCTTGCCCCCTAGCAGCTACGAGCAGTACTTC. It codes for CASSLPPSSYEQYF. The gene calls are TRBV5-6 and TRBJ2-7; a weak D match, TRBD2 (5 bases). This CDR3 spans 14 amino acids. Germline V gives CDR1 SGHDT, CDR2 YYEEEE. V shed 1 base and J shed 3 bases, with 11 bases lying between them.

The rearrangement links TRBV6-1 to TRBJ1-2; 8 positions match TRBD1. V lost 2 bases, J lost 5 bases, and 10 bases stayed unmatched. In germline, CDR1 is MNHNS, CDR2 SASEGT. This CDR3 region has 16 residues. The CDR3 DNA reads as TGTGCCAGCAGTGAAACGGGGCAGGGGGCTCAATATGGCTACACCTTC. This encodes CASSETGQGAQYGYTF.

The J gene is TRBJ2-7, the V gene TRBV10-3; maybe TRBD2 (5 bases). The CDR3 runs to 12 residues. Germline CDR1 and CDR2: ENHRY and SYGVKD. Deletions cut 10 bases from V and 1 base from J, with 11 bases between. The CDR3 protein is CATAPGSYEQYF. The DNA for the CDR3 is TGTGCCACCGCGCCGGGGTCCTACGAGCAGTACTTC.

The chain uses TRBV28 and TRBJ1-6; maybe TRBD1 (6 bases). CDR3 size: 15 residues. Germline assignment: CDR1 MDHEN and CDR2 SYDVKM. Trimming shortened V by 6 bases and J by 5 bases, and 14 bases separated the two germline ends. The chain's CDR3 is CASRPSTGNNSPLHF. The DNA of the CDR3 is TGTGCCAGCAGGCCTTCCACAGGGAATAATTCACCCCTCCACTTT.

The chain has TRBV27 and TRBJ2-7, with 9 bases matching TRBD2. Germline CDR1 and CDR2: MNHEY and SMNVEV (reference sequence). With 5 bases clipped from V and 4 bases from J, the junction kept 15 bases outside the gene matches. This CDR3 has 17 residues. The CDR3 DNA is TGTGCCAGCAGTCCGGTATTGATAGCGGGAGTCGAATACGAGCAGTACTTC. Its translation: CASSPVLIAGVEYEQYF.

This clone was counted once. This sequence joins TRBV25-1 and TRBJ1-5, with TRBD1 matching 10 bases. V lost 5 bases and J lost 4; bases outside the gene matches: 8. Germline CDR1 is MGHDK and CDR2 is SYGVNS. The CDR3 has 16 amino acids. For the CDR3, the DNA is TGTGCCAGCAGTCCCAAGGGACAGGGGTGGAATCAGCCCCAGCATTTT. Residues: CASSPKGQGWNQPQHF.